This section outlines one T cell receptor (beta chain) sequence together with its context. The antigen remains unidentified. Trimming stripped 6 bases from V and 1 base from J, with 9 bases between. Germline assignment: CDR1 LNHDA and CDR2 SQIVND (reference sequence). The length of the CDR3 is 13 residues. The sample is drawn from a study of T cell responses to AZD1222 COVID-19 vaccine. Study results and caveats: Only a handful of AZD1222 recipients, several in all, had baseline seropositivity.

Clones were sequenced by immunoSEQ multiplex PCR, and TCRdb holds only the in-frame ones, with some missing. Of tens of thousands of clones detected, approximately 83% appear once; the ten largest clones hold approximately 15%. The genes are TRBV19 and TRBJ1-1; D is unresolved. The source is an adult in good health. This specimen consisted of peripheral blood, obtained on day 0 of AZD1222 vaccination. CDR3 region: CASRGSGNTEAFF. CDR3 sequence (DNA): TGTGCCAGTAGAGGGAGTGGGAACACTGAAGCTTTCTTT.